The present T cell receptor beta chain was sequenced within a study of breast tumors, draining lymph nodes, adjacent tissues. General study points: The data were judged consistent with most tumor T cells coming from lymph node and expanding in tumor. Data only fit, rather than demonstrated, lymph node origin of most tumor T cells. Tumor repertoires ranked between lymph nodes and nontumor tissue in diversity, with V and J gene preferences. Tumor and nontumor repertoires were significantly more similar in luminal-like than in basal-like breast cancer.

J was trimmed by 3 bases and V by 0 bases; bases with no gene match: 3. The germline gives CDR1 SGHNT, CDR2 YENEEA. This CDR3 spans 17 amino acids. The lymph nodes were axillary draining lymph nodes from breast cancer patients. On this clonotype: What it binds is unknown.

Via MiXCR, TCRdb re-called the multiplex PCR reads, giving one row per CDR3 protein. The sample lists 130,000 or so distinct CDR3 sequences, about a fifth occurring once. This chain uses TRBV11-3 with TRBJ2-1, with TRBD2 matching 12 bases. The source material was axillary lymph node tissue. The receptor's source is a female donor with breast cancer. Some clones in this sample may be carry-over from other donors' samples. CDR3 residues: CASSLDLGLAGYNEQFF. In DNA, the CDR3 is TGTGCCAGCAGCTTAGATCTGGGACTAGCGGGCTACAATGAGCAGTTCTTC. The full variable domain, with the rest looked up from reference TRBV11-3 and TRBJ2-1, is EAGVVQSPRYKIIEKKQPVAFWCNPISGHNTLYWYLQNLGQGPELLIRYENEEAVDDSQLPKDRFSAERLKGVDSTLKIQPAELGDSAVYLCASSLDLGLAGYNEQFFGPGTRLTVL.